This is a list of T cell receptor beta chains from one sample in a study of regulatory T cells in long-lasting Graves disease. TCRdb reanalysed the multiplex PCR reads using MiXCR and keeps one entry per CDR3 protein. Of hundreds of thousands of distinct CDR3 sequences in the sample, 16% were seen once. The same data also went into a second study, on T cells in Graves' hyperthyroidism and ophthalmopathy.

The sequencing here drew on peripheral blood mononuclear cells (PBMCs), taken at new diagnosis, from a patient treated with antithyroid drugs. The receptor source for this set is a man aged 35-49 years with Graves disease. The CDR3 runs from the conserved cysteine through the conserved F or W. A D gene is named only where the DNA matches it firmly. A row's size may be missing; if present it is once, few, many or a size class.

v_call: TRBV2; j_call: TRBJ1-2; clone_size: many; cdr3_length: 15; d_call: TRBD1; cdr3_nt: TGTGCCAGCACCAGAGGGAGAGGGGGCGCCTATGGCTACACCTTC; cdr3_aa: CASTRGRGGAYGYTF
v_call: TRBV7-2; j_call: TRBJ2-7; clone_size: many; cdr3_length: 14; d_call: .; cdr3_nt: TGTGCCAGCAGCTTCATGACTACAACCTACGAGCAGTACTTC; cdr3_aa: CASSFMTTTYEQYF
v_call: TRBV20-1; j_call: TRBJ1-2; clone_size: many; cdr3_length: 11; d_call: .; cdr3_nt: TGCAGTGGTCCCGCCTGGGATGGCTACACCTTC; cdr3_aa: CSGPAWDGYTF
v_call: TRBV7-2; j_call: TRBJ2-1; clone_size: many; cdr3_length: 16; d_call: TRBD2; cdr3_nt: TGTGCCAGCACCCTCAGAAGTAGCGGGTCCTACAATGAGCAGTTCTTC; cdr3_aa: CASTLRSSGSYNEQFF
v_call: TRBV19; j_call: TRBJ2-3; clone_size: few; cdr3_length: 17; d_call: TRBD2; cdr3_nt: TGTGCCAGTAGTATAGGGCTGGGACTAGCCCGCACAGATACGCAGTATTTT; cdr3_aa: CASSIGLGLARTDTQYF
v_call: TRBV11-3; j_call: TRBJ2-7; clone_size: many; cdr3_length: 13; d_call: TRBD1; cdr3_nt: TGTGCCAGCAGCCACAGGGGGCTATACGAGCAGTACTTC; cdr3_aa: CASSHRGLYEQYF
v_call: TRBV28; j_call: TRBJ2-3; clone_size: many; cdr3_length: 14; d_call: .; cdr3_nt: TGTGCCAGCACCCAGAGGGTCTCCACAGATACGCAGTATTTT; cdr3_aa: CASTQRVSTDTQYF
v_call: TRBV5-1; j_call: TRBJ2-1; clone_size: many; cdr3_length: 16; d_call: TRBD1; cdr3_nt: TGCGCCAGCAGCTTGGCCCCCGGGACAGGGATCAATGAGCAGTTCTTC; cdr3_aa: CASSLAPGTGINEQFF
v_call: TRBV30; j_call: TRBJ1-4; clone_size: many; cdr3_length: 14; d_call: TRBD1; cdr3_nt: TGTGCCTGCACGGACAGGGGCTTCAATGAAAAACTGTTTTTT; cdr3_aa: CACTDRGFNEKLFF
v_call: TRBV2; j_call: TRBJ1-4; clone_size: many; cdr3_length: 14; d_call: TRBD1; cdr3_nt: TGTGCCAGCAGTGAAAACAGGGGGTATGAAAAACTGTTTTTT; cdr3_aa: CASSENRGYEKLFF
v_call: TRBV15; j_call: TRBJ1-6; clone_size: many; cdr3_length: 14; d_call: .; cdr3_nt: TGTGCCACCAGCAGAGACAGGGGCGATTCACCCCTCCACTTT; cdr3_aa: CATSRDRGDSPLHF
v_call: TRBV6-2/TRBV6-3; j_call: TRBJ2-3; clone_size: many; cdr3_length: 11; d_call: .; cdr3_nt: TGTGCCAGCGGGAACCGAGATACGCAGTATTTT; cdr3_aa: CASGNRDTQYF
v_call: TRBV6-2/TRBV6-3; j_call: TRBJ2-7; clone_size: many; cdr3_length: 15; d_call: TRBD1; cdr3_nt: TGTGCCAGCGGGCCGGGACAGGGGGCGAGAAACGAGCAGTACTTC; cdr3_aa: CASGPGQGARNEQYF
v_call: TRBV19; j_call: TRBJ2-1; clone_size: .; cdr3_length: 14; d_call: .; cdr3_nt: TGTGCCAGTAGTAGGGGGCAGGCGTACAATGAGCAGTTCTTC; cdr3_aa: CASSRGQAYNEQFF
v_call: TRBV27; j_call: TRBJ2-3; clone_size: many; cdr3_length: 14; d_call: .; cdr3_nt: TGTGCCAGCAGTTTATTAGGGGTCCCAGATACGCAGTATTTT; cdr3_aa: CASSLLGVPDTQYF
v_call: TRBV7-3; j_call: TRBJ1-6; clone_size: once; cdr3_length: 14; d_call: .; cdr3_nt: TGTGCCAGCAGCTTTGGACCGGATCCCTCACCCCTCCACTTT; cdr3_aa: CASSFGPDPSPLHF
v_call: TRBV25-1; j_call: TRBJ2-1; clone_size: .; cdr3_length: 12; d_call: .; cdr3_nt: TGTGCCAGCTCACCCGGGAAGGATGAGCAGTTCTTC; cdr3_aa: CASSPGKDEQFF
v_call: TRBV6-2/TRBV6-3; j_call: TRBJ2-7; clone_size: .; cdr3_length: 16; d_call: TRBD1; cdr3_nt: TGTGCCAGCAGTTACTCCCGGGACAGGGACACCTACGAGCAGTACTTC; cdr3_aa: CASSYSRDRDTYEQYF
v_call: TRBV20-1; j_call: TRBJ1-1; clone_size: once; cdr3_length: 13; d_call: .; cdr3_nt: TGCAGTGCCTCTCGGGCACGGAAAAAAGAAGCTTTCTTT; cdr3_aa: CSASRARKKEAFF
v_call: TRBV9; j_call: TRBJ2-5; clone_size: many; cdr3_length: 17; d_call: .; cdr3_nt: TGTGCCAGCAGCGTAGTACGGGTTAGGGCAGCACAAGAGACCCAGTACTTC; cdr3_aa: CASSVVRVRAAQETQYF
v_call: TRBV6-1; j_call: TRBJ2-1; clone_size: few; cdr3_length: 14; d_call: .; cdr3_nt: TGTGCCAGCAGCCAGGGGGGACGTTGGTACGGGCAGTTCTTC; cdr3_aa: CASSQGGRWYGQFF
v_call: TRBV5-1; j_call: TRBJ2-3; clone_size: many; cdr3_length: 15; d_call: TRBD1; cdr3_nt: TGCGCCAGCACCACCGGACAGGGGGCCGCAGATACGCAGTATTTT; cdr3_aa: CASTTGQGAADTQYF
v_call: TRBV4-1; j_call: TRBJ2-7; clone_size: few; cdr3_length: 17; d_call: TRBD2; cdr3_nt: TGCGCCAGCAGCCAATGGTACAGCGGGGGAGGCTCCTACGAGCAGTACTTC; cdr3_aa: CASSQWYSGGGSYEQYF
v_call: TRBV28; j_call: TRBJ1-1; clone_size: many; cdr3_length: 11; d_call: .; cdr3_nt: TGTGCCAGCAGCACAGGGCGGAAAGCTTTCTTT; cdr3_aa: CASSTGRKAFF
v_call: TRBV27; j_call: TRBJ2-1; clone_size: .; cdr3_length: 13; d_call: .; cdr3_nt: TGTGCCAGCAGTGAAGATAACCACAATGAGCAGTTCTTC; cdr3_aa: CASSEDNHNEQFF
v_call: TRBV6-2/TRBV6-3; j_call: TRBJ1-1; clone_size: .; cdr3_length: 11; d_call: .; cdr3_nt: TGTGCCAGCAGTAATCGACTCGAAGCTTTCTTT; cdr3_aa: CASSNRLEAFF
v_call: TRBV18; j_call: TRBJ1-1; clone_size: many; cdr3_length: 13; d_call: .; cdr3_nt: TGTGCCAGCAGCCCCGAGGTGAACACTGAAGCTTTCTTT; cdr3_aa: CASSPEVNTEAFF
v_call: TRBV11-2; j_call: TRBJ2-2; clone_size: few; cdr3_length: 18; d_call: .; cdr3_nt: TGTGCCAGCAGAAAAGGGACCCTTTTCAGAGCAAACTCCGGGGAGCTGTTTTTT; cdr3_aa: CASRKGTLFRANSGELFF
v_call: TRBV11-2; j_call: TRBJ2-5; clone_size: .; cdr3_length: 14; d_call: .; cdr3_nt: TGTGCCAGCACTGAAGACGCGTACCAAGAGACCCAGTACTTC; cdr3_aa: CASTEDAYQETQYF
v_call: TRBV2; j_call: TRBJ2-3; clone_size: many; cdr3_length: 13; d_call: .; cdr3_nt: TGTGCCAGCAACGAGGAACGCACAGATACGCAGTATTTT; cdr3_aa: CASNEERTDTQYF
v_call: TRBV7-3; j_call: TRBJ1-5; clone_size: few; cdr3_length: 15; d_call: TRBD1; cdr3_nt: TGTGCCAGCAGCTCCAAGACAGGGGACAATCAGCCCCAGCATTTT; cdr3_aa: CASSSKTGDNQPQHF
v_call: TRBV4-3; j_call: TRBJ2-1; clone_size: many; cdr3_length: 16; d_call: TRBD1; cdr3_nt: TGCGCCAGCAGCCCCGGCTATCGGGACAGGGGCCATGAGCAGTTCTTC; cdr3_aa: CASSPGYRDRGHEQFF
v_call: TRBV20-1; j_call: TRBJ2-1; clone_size: many; cdr3_length: 15; d_call: .; cdr3_nt: TGCAGTGCTAGAGATCAGGGGGGCGGCAACAATGAGCAGTTCTTC; cdr3_aa: CSARDQGGGNNEQFF
v_call: TRBV20-1; j_call: TRBJ2-1; clone_size: many; cdr3_length: 15; d_call: TRBD2; cdr3_nt: TGCAGTGCTAGCTCTAGCGGTCGCTCCTACAATGAGCAGTTCTTC; cdr3_aa: CSASSSGRSYNEQFF
v_call: TRBV12-3/TRBV12-4; j_call: TRBJ1-2; clone_size: .; cdr3_length: 14; d_call: .; cdr3_nt: TGTGCCAGCAGTCGACAGAGAGCTAACTATGGCTACACCTTC; cdr3_aa: CASSRQRANYGYTF
v_call: TRBV20-1; j_call: TRBJ2-3; clone_size: .; cdr3_length: 13; d_call: .; cdr3_nt: TGCAGTGCTAGAGGGGACTCACCGAATACGCAGTATTTT; cdr3_aa: CSARGDSPNTQYF
v_call: TRBV28; j_call: TRBJ2-5; clone_size: many; cdr3_length: 14; d_call: .; cdr3_nt: TGTGCCAGCAGTTTGGGAGGGACAGAAGAGACCCAGTACTTC; cdr3_aa: CASSLGGTEETQYF
v_call: TRBV11-2; j_call: TRBJ2-3; clone_size: many; cdr3_length: 12; d_call: .; cdr3_nt: TGTGCCAGCAGCTTAAGCAGGGCGGCGCAGTATTTT; cdr3_aa: CASSLSRAAQYF
v_call: TRBV12-3/TRBV12-4; j_call: TRBJ2-7; clone_size: .; cdr3_length: 14; d_call: TRBD2; cdr3_nt: TGTGCCAGCAGGGTAGCGGGGGCTCAGAACGAGCAGTACTTC; cdr3_aa: CASRVAGAQNEQYF
v_call: TRBV7-2; j_call: TRBJ2-5; clone_size: many; cdr3_length: 11; d_call: .; cdr3_nt: TGTGCCAGCAGCTCCTCTCAGACCCAGTACTTC; cdr3_aa: CASSSSQTQYF
v_call: TRBV30; j_call: TRBJ1-4; clone_size: many; cdr3_length: 17; d_call: .; cdr3_nt: TGTGCCTGGAGATCTTCACGACAGATTGCAACTAATGAAAAACTGTTTTTT; cdr3_aa: CAWRSSRQIATNEKLFF
v_call: TRBV27; j_call: TRBJ1-1; clone_size: .; cdr3_length: 15; d_call: .; cdr3_nt: TGTGCCAGCAGTTATAGGGGAATAAGGAACACTGAAGCTTTCTTT; cdr3_aa: CASSYRGIRNTEAFF
v_call: TRBV5-1; j_call: TRBJ1-4; clone_size: .; cdr3_length: 15; d_call: TRBD1; cdr3_nt: TGCGCCAGCAGCTTCAACAGGGGAACTAATGAAAAACTGTTTTTT; cdr3_aa: CASSFNRGTNEKLFF
v_call: TRBV29-1; j_call: TRBJ2-1; clone_size: many; cdr3_length: 13; d_call: .; cdr3_nt: TGCAGCGTTAGCTCAGGCGGTTACAATGAGCAGTTCTTC; cdr3_aa: CSVSSGGYNEQFF
v_call: TRBV5-1; j_call: TRBJ2-4; clone_size: .; cdr3_length: 14; d_call: .; cdr3_nt: TGCGCCAGCAGCTTGTCTACAGGGTTTAACATTCAGTACTTC; cdr3_aa: CASSLSTGFNIQYF
v_call: TRBV10-3; j_call: TRBJ1-5; clone_size: few; cdr3_length: 14; d_call: .; cdr3_nt: TGTGCCATCAGTGTGGAAGGGAACAATCAGCCCCAGCATTTT; cdr3_aa: CAISVEGNNQPQHF
v_call: TRBV24-1; j_call: TRBJ2-3; clone_size: many; cdr3_length: 17; d_call: .; cdr3_nt: TGTGCCACCAGTGATTTCCGACCAGGGGATTTCGGAGATACGCAGTATTTT; cdr3_aa: CATSDFRPGDFGDTQYF
v_call: TRBV18; j_call: TRBJ1-1; clone_size: many; cdr3_length: 15; d_call: .; cdr3_nt: TGTGCCAGCTCACCACCGGGGAGGGCGAACACTGAAGCTTTCTTT; cdr3_aa: CASSPPGRANTEAFF